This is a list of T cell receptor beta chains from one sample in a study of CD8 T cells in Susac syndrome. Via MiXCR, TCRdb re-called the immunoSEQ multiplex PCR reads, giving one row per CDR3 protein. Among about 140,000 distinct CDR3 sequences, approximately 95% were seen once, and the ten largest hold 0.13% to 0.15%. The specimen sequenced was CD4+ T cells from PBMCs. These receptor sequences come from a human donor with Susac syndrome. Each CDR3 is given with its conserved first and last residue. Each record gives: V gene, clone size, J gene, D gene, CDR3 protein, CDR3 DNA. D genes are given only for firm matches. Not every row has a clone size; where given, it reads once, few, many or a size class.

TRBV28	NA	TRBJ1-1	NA	CASSSVGTEAFF	TGTGCCAGCAGTTCTGTGGGCACTGAAGCTTTCTTT
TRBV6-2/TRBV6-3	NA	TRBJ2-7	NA	CASRRQQGRVYEQYF	TGTGCCAGCAGGCGCCAACAGGGGAGGGTATACGAGCAGTACTTC
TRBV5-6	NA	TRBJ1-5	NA	CASSLGRGEHQPQHF	TGTGCCAGCAGCTTGGGCCGTGGCGAACACCAGCCCCAGCATTTT
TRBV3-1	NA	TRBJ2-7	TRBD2	CACRSGGREQYF	TGTGCCTGTCGGAGCGGGGGGCGTGAGCAGTACTTC
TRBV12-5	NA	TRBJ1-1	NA	CASGFEGADTEAFF	TGTGCTAGTGGTTTTGAGGGCGCGGATACTGAAGCTTTCTTT
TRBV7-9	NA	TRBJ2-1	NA	CASSSKGIVYNEQFF	TGTGCCAGCAGCTCAAAGGGGATCGTATACAATGAGCAGTTCTTC
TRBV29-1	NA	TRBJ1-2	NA	CSVAGVGYGYTF	TGCAGCGTTGCAGGGGTCGGATATGGCTACACCTTC
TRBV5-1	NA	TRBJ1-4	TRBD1	CASSRDRVGEKLFF	TGCGCCAGCAGCCGGGACAGGGTAGGGGAAAAACTGTTTTTT
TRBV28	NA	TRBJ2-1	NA	CASSTITEAQFF	TGTGCCAGCAGTACAATTACGGAGGCGCAGTTCTTC
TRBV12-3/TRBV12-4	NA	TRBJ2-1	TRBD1	CASSPGGDRAQFF	TGTGCCAGCAGTCCCGGTGGGGACAGGGCGCAGTTCTTC
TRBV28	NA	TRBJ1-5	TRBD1	CASSSGTGLVQPQHF	TGTGCCAGCAGTTCCGGGACAGGGCTGGTTCAGCCCCAGCATTTT
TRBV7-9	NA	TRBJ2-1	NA	CASSFTRVGDEQFF	TGTGCCAGCAGCTTCACTAGGGTAGGCGATGAGCAGTTCTTC
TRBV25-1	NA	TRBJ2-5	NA	CASNTGHQETQYF	TGTGCCAGTAATACAGGGCACCAAGAGACCCAGTACTTC
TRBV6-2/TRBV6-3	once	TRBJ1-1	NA	CASSYRTAMNTEAFF	TGTGCCAGCAGTTACAGAACAGCCATGAACACTGAAGCTTTCTTT
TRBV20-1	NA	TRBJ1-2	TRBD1	CSARDPRTGGAYGYTF	TGCAGTGCTAGAGATCCCCGGACAGGGGGCGCCTATGGCTACACCTTC
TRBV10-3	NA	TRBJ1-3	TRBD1	CAIRRTGENTIYF	TGTGCCATCAGGAGGACAGGGGAAAACACCATATATTTT
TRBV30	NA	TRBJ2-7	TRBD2	CAWSALAGQYF	TGTGCCTGGAGTGCGCTAGCGGGGCAGTACTTC
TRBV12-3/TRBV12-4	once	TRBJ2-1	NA	CASSTRNEQFF	TGTGCCAGCAGTACAAGGAATGAGCAGTTCTTC
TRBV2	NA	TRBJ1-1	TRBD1	CATSGGSRNTEAFF	TGTGCCACCTCAGGGGGCTCGAGGAACACTGAAGCTTTCTTT
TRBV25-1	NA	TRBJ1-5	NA	CASSAGGNQPQHF	TGTGCCAGCAGTGCAGGGGGCAATCAGCCCCAGCATTTT
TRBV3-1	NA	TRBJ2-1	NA	CASSQPGGPYNEQFF	TGTGCCAGCAGCCAACCTGGGGGACCCTACAATGAGCAGTTCTTC
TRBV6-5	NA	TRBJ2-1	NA	CANGVWGILFF	TGTGCCAACGGGGTGTGGGGGATCCTGTTCTTC
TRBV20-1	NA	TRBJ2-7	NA	CSASHGGHEQYF	TGCAGTGCTAGTCATGGGGGCCACGAGCAGTACTTC
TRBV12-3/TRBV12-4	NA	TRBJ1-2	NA	CASSEGGRTNYGYTF	TGTGCCAGCAGCGAGGGGGGCAGAACTAACTATGGCTACACCTTC
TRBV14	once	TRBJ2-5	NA	CASSQSGTDLGETQYF	TGTGCCAGCAGCCAGTCCGGGACGGACTTGGGGGAGACCCAGTACTTC
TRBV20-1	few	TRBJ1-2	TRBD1	CSARTGVYGYTF	TGCAGTGCTCGGACAGGGGTTTACGGCTACACCTTC
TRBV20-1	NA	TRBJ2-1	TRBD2	CSAPSSGGYNEQFF	TGCAGTGCCCCCTCCTCCGGGGGGTACAATGAGCAGTTCTTC
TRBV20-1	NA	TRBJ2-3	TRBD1	CSATGGGTDTQYF	TGCAGTGCTACAGGGGGCGGGACAGATACGCAGTATTTT
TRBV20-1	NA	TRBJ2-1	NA	CSALSGNEQFF	TGCAGTGCCCTCTCAGGGAATGAGCAGTTCTTC
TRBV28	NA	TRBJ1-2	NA	CASTSTGYGYTF	TGTGCCAGCACCTCGACAGGTTATGGCTACACCTTC
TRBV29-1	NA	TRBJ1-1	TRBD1	CSVRPGTGFAMNTEAFF	TGCAGCGTTCGTCCCGGGACAGGGTTCGCAATGAACACTGAAGCTTTCTTT
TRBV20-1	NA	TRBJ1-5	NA	CSARDGEQPQHF	TGCAGTGCTAGAGACGGGGAGCAGCCCCAGCATTTT